A single sample is the source of the 21 T cell receptor beta chains below, sequenced in a study of identical twins. MiXCR, run by TCRdb on the 5' RACE reads, gives a single entry per CDR3 protein. In the table there are fewer than 250,000 distinct CDR3 sequences, approximately 15% of which are singletons. The same specimen was also included in a second study, on T cells expressing NK-cell markers.

Source material: CD8+ T cells sorted from blood. The receptors shown here come from a woman younger than 35 in good health.

The CDR3 nucleotides read TGTGCCAGCAGCTTAGACAGGGATGCAGGGTCCTACGAGCAGTACTTC. It translates to CASSLDRDAGSYEQYF. The chain is built from TRBV7-2 and TRBJ2-7, with D tentatively TRBD1 (6 bases). The germline V gene encodes CDR1 SGHTA and CDR2 FQGNSA. V lost 1 base, J lost 1 base, and 14 bases lay in between. This CDR3 is 16 amino acids long.

This clonotype was recorded a few times. The chain combines TRBV29-1 with TRBJ2-7; D gene ambiguous. The CDR3 is 12 amino acids. CDR1 and CDR2 from the germline V gene are SQVTM and ANQGSEA. V was clipped by 2 bases and J by 2 bases, with 7 bases between them. The CDR3 spells CSVENNPYEQYF. The CDR3 nucleotides are TGCAGCGTTGAAAACAATCCCTACGAGCAGTACTTC.

In this sample, this clonotype turned up a few times. The CDR3, as DNA: TGTGCCATCATTAGGGACTGGAACACTGAAGCTTTCTTT. This translates into CAIIRDWNTEAFF. The chain has TRBV10-3 and TRBJ1-1; weak D call: TRBD1 (5 bases). Per germline, CDR1 ENHRY and CDR2 SYGVKD. V was shortened by 7 bases and J by 1 base, with 10 bases between the two germline ends. The CDR3 totals 13 residues.

This clonotype was counted between two and nine times. The rearrangement joins TRBV5-1 to TRBJ1-2; TRBD1 matches at 8 bases. The CDR3 runs 15 residues. Germline V CDR1 and CDR2: SGHRS, YFSETQ. Losses at the gene ends were 2 bases for V and 4 bases for J; bases not matched to a gene: 7. The CDR3 region has the DNA TGCGCCAGCAGCTTTACCGGGACAGGTGCCTATGGCTACACCTTC. It specifies CASSFTGTGAYGYTF.

This clonotype was seen a handful of times. The chain links TRBV6-2 or TRBV6-3 to TRBJ2-1; 7 positions agree with TRBD1. The CDR3 consists of 15 residues. Germline CDR1 MNHEY, CDR2 SVGEGT. Unmatched junction bases numbered 7, after V lost 5 bases and J lost 3 bases. The CDR3 here is CASSHRGGGYNEQFF. CDR3 nucleotide sequence: TGTGCCAGCAGTCACAGGGGTGGGGGCTACAATGAGCAGTTCTTC.

The chain carries TRBV9 and TRBJ2-5; no reliable D call. With 0 bases removed from V and 5 bases from J, the gap between germline ends came to 11 bases. CDR1 is SGDLS and CDR2 is YYNGEE in the germline V gene. There are 14 residues in the CDR3. The CDR3 loop reads CASSVGFGAETQYF. The CDR3 DNA reads TGTGCCAGCAGCGTAGGGTTCGGCGCGGAGACCCAGTACTTC.

This clonotype was observed a few times. Germline is not matched at one junction end, which may reflect a read error. The genes are TRBV5-5 and TRBJ1-5; 10 bases map to TRBD1. There are 12 residues in the CDR3. CDR1 is SGHKS and CDR2 is YYEKEE in the germline V gene (reference sequence). The CDR3 reads CASSSGTGVVQF. Written as DNA, the CDR3 is TGTGCCAGCAGCTCCGGGACAGGGGTGGTGCAATTT.

This clonotype has more than one count but fewer than ten. The rearrangement links TRBV2 to TRBJ2-5; D unresolved. CDR3 length equals 15 residues. Per the germline V gene, CDR1 is SNHLY and CDR2 is FYNNEI. Deletions cut 6 bases from V and 2 bases from J, with 16 bases between. CDR3 bases: TGTGCCAGCAGACCAAACGTGGGGAAGCAAGAGACCCAGTACTTC. It encodes CASRPNVGKQETQYF.

This clonotype was seen more than once but under ten times. The chain's CDR3 is CASGLYTAADTQYF. In nucleotides, the CDR3 is TGTGCCAGCGGACTATATACAGCGGCGGATACGCAGTATTTT. The V gene is TRBV6-2 or TRBV6-3, the J gene TRBJ2-3; a weak D match, TRBD2 (6 bases). CDR1 and CDR2 (germline): MNHEY, SVGEGT. V was trimmed by 8 bases and J by 6 bases, leaving 18 bases between them. This CDR3 is built from 14 residues.

The V and J genes are TRBV6-1 and TRBJ2-3; TRBD1 is a possible D gene (6 bases). Germline assignment: CDR1 MNHNS and CDR2 SASEGT. The V end lost 6 bases, the J end lost 0 bases, and 13 bases lay between the germline ends. The CDR3 consists of 15 residues. The CDR3 DNA reads as TGTGCCAGCAGCAATGGACAGATTAGCACAGATACGCAGTATTTT. Protein sequence: CASSNGQISTDTQYF.

The chain joins TRBV12-3 or TRBV12-4 to TRBJ1-5; perhaps TRBD1 as D (5 bases). This CDR3 region has 14 residues. The ends were cut back, 3 bases at V and 9 bases at J, with 15 bases in the middle. DNA for the CDR3: TGTGCCAGCAGTTTCCCCGGCGACCAGGGGCCCCAGCATTTT. Protein product: CASSFPGDQGPQHF.

This clonotype was counted once. The rearrangement uses TRBV9 and TRBJ1-6; 7 bases align to TRBD1. This CDR3 has 15 residues. The germline CDR1 and CDR2 sequences are SGDLS and YYNGEE. With 2 bases clipped from V and 8 bases from J, the junction kept 7 bases outside the gene matches. The CDR3 bases are TGTGCCAGCAGCGTGGCCCAGGGGACAGATTCACCCCTCCACTTT. It is translated as CASSVAQGTDSPLHF.

This clonotype was picked up a small number of times. The chain couples TRBV3-1 to TRBJ2-1; D may be TRBD2 (5 bases). Germline assignment: CDR1 LGHDT and CDR2 YNNKEL (reference sequence). The CDR3 runs to 16 residues. V lost 0 bases, J lost 7 bases, and 16 bases lay in between. The CDR3 region has the DNA TGTGCCAGCAGCCAAGATGAGTTGGCCGGGGAGAATGAGCAGTTCTTC. Translation: CASSQDELAGENEQFF.

V is TRBV7-8 and J is TRBJ2-7, with D tentatively TRBD2 (6 bases). The CDR3 length is 12 residues. Trimming took 5 bases from V and 7 from J, leaving 12 bases between them. CDR1 SGHVS and CDR2 FQNEAQ come from the germline V gene. CDR3 sequence (DNA): TGTGCCAGCAGCCCGACTAGTTGGGAGCAGTACTTC. Protein: CASSPTSWEQYF. The full variable domain, rest sourced from reference TRBV7-8 and TRBJ2-7, is GAGVSQSPRYKVAKRGQDVALRCDPISGHVSLFWYQQALGQGPEFLTYFQNEAQLDKSGLPSDRFFAERPEGSVSTLKIQRTQQEDSAVYLCASSPTSWEQYFGPGTRLTVT.

This clonotype was detected a few times. This chain links TRBV13 with TRBJ2-5; TRBD2 is a possible D gene (5 bases). The germline V gene encodes CDR1 PRHDT and CDR2 FYEKMQ (reference sequence). The CDR3 runs 12 residues. V lost 5 bases, J lost 4 bases, and 8 bases lay in between. The CDR3 sequence is CASSPSPETQYF. For the CDR3, the DNA is TGTGCCAGCAGCCCTAGCCCAGAGACCCAGTACTTC. Full variable domain (missing parts from reference TRBV13 and TRBJ2-5): AAGVIQSPRHLIKEKRETATLKCYPIPRHDTVYWYQQGPGQDPQFLISFYEKMQSDKGSIPDRFSAQQFSDYHSELNMSSLELGDSALYFCASSPSPETQYFGPGTRLLVL.

V usage is TRBV5-1 and J usage is TRBJ2-1, with a tentative D call TRBD1 (6 bases). The CDR3 totals 15 residues. Trimming pared 0 bases from V and 8 bases from J, leaving 15 bases between. Germline assignment: CDR1 SGHRS and CDR2 YFSETQ. The CDR3 nucleotides are TGCGCCAGCAGCTTGGGGGACAACCCATTGGATGAGCAGTTCTTC. This encodes CASSLGDNPLDEQFF.

This clonotype was counted ten times or more. The chain is built from TRBV12-3 or TRBV12-4 and TRBJ2-7; tentative D call: TRBD2 (5 bases). V gave up 3 bases and J gave up 3 bases, with 12 bases separating them. The CDR3 sequence is 14 residues long. The CDR3 spells CASSFGGLNYEQYF. The CDR3, as DNA: TGTGCCAGCAGTTTCGGTGGACTCAACTACGAGCAGTACTTC.

The chain carries TRBV3-1 and TRBJ1-1, with unresolved D. From germline, CDR1 is LGHDT and CDR2 YNNKEL (reference sequence). Trimming stripped 0 bases from V and 5 bases from J, with 13 bases between. The CDR3 extends over 15 amino acids. The DNA for the CDR3 is TGTGCCAGCAGCCAAGATCGGAGAATGGGAACTGAAGCTTTCTTT. As protein: CASSQDRRMGTEAFF. The full variable domain, rest sourced from reference TRBV3-1 and TRBJ1-1, is DTAVSQTPKYLVTQMGNDKSIKCEQNLGHDTMYWYKQDSKKFLKIMFSYNNKELIINETVPNRFSPKSPDKAHLNLHINSLELGDSAVYFCASSQDRRMGTEAFFGQGTRLTVV.

This clonotype was seen a handful of times. The rearrangement links TRBV6-1 to TRBJ2-1, with 7 nucleotides matching TRBD2. CDR3 length: 14 amino acids. From germline, CDR1 is MNHNS and CDR2 SASEGT. V dropped 10 bases and J dropped 5; count of bases not matched to a gene: 11. The CDR3 bases are TGTGCCAATAACCGGGGACTACGGCACAATGAGCAGTTCTTC. Translated: CANNRGLRHNEQFF.

V usage is TRBV20-1 and J usage is TRBJ2-1, with D hard to call. CDR3 size: 12 residues. Germline CDR1 is DFQATT and CDR2 is SNEGSKA (reference sequence). The DNA for the CDR3 is TGCAGCCAGTGGGTCAAGGGCGATGAGCAGTTCTTC. It translates to CSQWVKGDEQFF.

This sequence joins TRBV9 and TRBJ1-5; TRBD1 agrees at 9 bases. Trimming removed 4 bases from V and 6 bases from J; junction bases left unmatched: 11. The length of the CDR3 is 16 residues. CDR1 is SGDLS and CDR2 is YYNGEE in the germline V gene. The CDR3 nucleotides are TGTGCCAGCAGCTCCGGACAGGGGTTCGGTAGTCAGCCCCAGCATTTT. As protein: CASSSGQGFGSQPQHF. Looking up the rest from reference TRBV9 and TRBJ1-5 gives the full variable domain: DSGVTQTPKHLITATGQRVTLRCSPRSGDLSVYWYQQSLDQGLQFLIQYYNGEERAKGNILERFSAQQFPDLHSELNLSSLELGDSALYFCASSSGQGFGSQPQHFGDGTRLSIL.